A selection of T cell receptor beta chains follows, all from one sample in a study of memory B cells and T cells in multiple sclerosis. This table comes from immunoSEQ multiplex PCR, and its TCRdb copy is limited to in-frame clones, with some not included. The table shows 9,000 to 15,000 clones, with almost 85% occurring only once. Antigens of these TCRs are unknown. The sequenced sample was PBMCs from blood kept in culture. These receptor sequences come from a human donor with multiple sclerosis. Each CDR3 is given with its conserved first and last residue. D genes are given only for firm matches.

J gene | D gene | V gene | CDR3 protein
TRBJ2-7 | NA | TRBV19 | CASRTGYEQYF
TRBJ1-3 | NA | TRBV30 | CAWSRDSGSGNTIYF
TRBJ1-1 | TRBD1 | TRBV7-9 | CASSPRDSSSLVVAFF
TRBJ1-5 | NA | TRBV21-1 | CASSSWAGQGAHSNQPQHF
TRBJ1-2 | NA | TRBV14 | CASSQDRGGLLSGYTF
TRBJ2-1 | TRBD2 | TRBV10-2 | CASSVFSGGPYNEQFF
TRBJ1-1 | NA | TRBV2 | CASKLNTGMNTEAFF
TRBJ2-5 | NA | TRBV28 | CASKTAKVVQETQYF
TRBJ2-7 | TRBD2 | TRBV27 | CASSFGIVWGGDEQYF
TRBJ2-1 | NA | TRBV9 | CASSLGTPRSMNEQFF
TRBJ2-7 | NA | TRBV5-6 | CASSFKGLKAYEQYF
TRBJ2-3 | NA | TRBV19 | CASSKRGAGLDTQYF
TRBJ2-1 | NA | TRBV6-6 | CASSYPRQGLYNEQFF
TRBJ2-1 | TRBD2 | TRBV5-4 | CASSLDLAGREQFF
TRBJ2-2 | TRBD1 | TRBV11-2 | CASSPTGGAGTGELFF
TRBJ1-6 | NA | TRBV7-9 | CASSLRDKNSPLHF
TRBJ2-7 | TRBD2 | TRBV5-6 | CASSQGLAGTYEQYF
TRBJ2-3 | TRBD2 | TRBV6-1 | CASSEASGYTDTQYF
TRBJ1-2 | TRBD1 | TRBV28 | CASSLTGGMGHYGYTF